Listed here are 27 T cell receptor beta chains from one sample, sequenced in a study of blood T cells in healthy people across ages. A second PCR of roughly 6 to 12 cycles used a sample-barcoded 5' primer and a J-beta primer mix. One entry per CDR3 protein results from TCRdb running MiXCR on the 5' RACE reads. Counted here are approximately 730,000 distinct CDR3 sequences, roughly 50% occurring once; the ten biggest clones make up roughly two fifths. The sample comprised blood. The receptors shown here come from a man older than 75 in good health.

The chain is built from TRBV20-1 and TRBJ2-7; 7 bases match TRBD2. The CDR3 covers 15 residues. The ends lost 5 bases at V and 0 bases at J; junction bases unmatched: 10. The germline V gene has CDR1 DFQATT and CDR2 SNEGSKA (reference sequence). The CDR3 sequence: CSASTFGGSSYEQYF. For the CDR3, the DNA is TGCAGTGCTTCCACCTTCGGGGGGAGCTCCTACGAGCAGTACTTC.

This clonotype was observed a few times. This rearrangement joins TRBV29-1 to TRBJ1-2, with no clear D. CDR1 and CDR2 (germline): SQVTM, ANQGSEA. The CDR3 contains 12 residues. Trimming pared 2 bases from V and 5 bases from J, leaving 9 bases between. The CDR3 DNA reads TGCAGCGTTGAAACCAGAGTTTATGGCTACACCTTC. Encoded protein: CSVETRVYGYTF.

The chain has TRBV11-2 and TRBJ2-5; perhaps D is TRBD1 or TRBD2 (5 bases each). Trimming stripped 8 bases from V and 4 bases from J, with 11 bases between. From germline, CDR1 is SGHAT and CDR2 FQNNGV. There are 12 residues in the CDR3. CDR3: CASGLRVETQYF. DNA of the CDR3: TGTGCCAGCGGACTCAGGGTAGAGACCCAGTACTTC. Drawing the rest from reference TRBV11-2 and TRBJ2-5, the complete variable domain is EAGVAQSPRYKIIEKRQSVAFWCNPISGHATLYWYQQILGQGPKLLIQFQNNGVVDDSQLPKDRFSAERLKGVDSTLKIQPAKLEDSAVYLCASGLRVETQYFGPGTRLLVL.

The chain recombines TRBV20-1 with TRBJ2-1; 12 nucleotides agree with TRBD2. This CDR3 is 19 amino acids long. The germline CDR1 and CDR2 sequences are DFQATT and SNEGSKA (reference sequence). With 1 base clipped from V and 2 bases from J, the junction kept 12 bases outside the gene matches. The CDR3 sequence: CSARAVGLAGGRPYNEQFF. The CDR3 DNA reads TGCAGTGCTAGAGCGGTAGGGCTAGCGGGAGGGCGACCCTACAATGAGCAGTTCTTC.

The chain recombines TRBV6-1 with TRBJ1-1, with 9 bases identical to TRBD1. The CDR3 runs to 13 residues. V gave up 6 bases and J gave up 6 bases; unmatched junction bases: 5. From germline, CDR1 is MNHNS and CDR2 SASEGT. This CDR3 is CASRLQGAAEAFF. The CDR3 nucleotides are TGTGCCAGCAGATTACAGGGGGCCGCTGAAGCTTTCTTT.

J is TRBJ1-4 and V is TRBV5-1; 7 bases fit TRBD1. V lost 0 bases and J lost 8; bases outside the gene matches: 13. CDR1 is SGHRS and CDR2 is YFSETQ in the germline V gene. The CDR3 covers 17 residues. As DNA, the CDR3 is TGCGCCAGCAGCTTGGCCGTCTCGACAGGGTCGGGCGAAAAACTGTTTTTT. It translates to CASSLAVSTGSGEKLFF.

The chain is built from TRBV20-1 and TRBJ2-1; 10 bases are shared with TRBD1. V lost 5 bases, J lost 5 bases, and 9 bases stayed unmatched. Germline V gives CDR1 DFQATT, CDR2 SNEGSKA (reference sequence). This CDR3 has 15 residues. Here the CDR3 reads CSAFPGQGRHNEQFF. The DNA for the CDR3 is TGCAGTGCTTTTCCGGGACAGGGGCGGCACAATGAGCAGTTCTTC.

This clonotype was counted only a few times. The genes are TRBV25-1 and TRBJ2-6, with D tentatively TRBD1 (6 bases). This CDR3 has 17 residues. V was cut by 3 bases and J by 0 bases, with 12 bases left in between. Germline V gene data show CDR1 as MGHDK and CDR2 as SYGVNS. The CDR3 sequence: CASSEYRVTSGANVLTF. The CDR3 region has the DNA TGTGCCAGCAGTGAGTACAGGGTAACCTCTGGGGCCAACGTCCTGACTTTC.

The genes are TRBV7-6 and TRBJ2-1; D gene uncertain. The V gene lost 0 bases and the J gene lost 0 bases, with 12 bases spanning the gap. The CDR3 covers 17 residues. Germline values: CDR1 SGHVS, CDR2 FNYEAQ. The CDR3 bases are TGTGCCAGCAGCTTAGCACGGCAGCAGAGCTCCTACAATGAGCAGTTCTTC. Protein sequence: CASSLARQQSSYNEQFF.

This clonotype came up a few times. The V gene is TRBV7-2, the J gene TRBJ1-2; 7 bases match TRBD1. The CDR3 totals 13 residues. CDR1 SGHTA and CDR2 FQGNSA come from the germline V gene. V shed 5 bases and J 5 bases; nucleotides not matched to a gene: 5. CDR3 in amino acids: CASSHGTDYGYTF. DNA of the CDR3: TGTGCCAGCAGCCACGGGACAGATTATGGCTACACCTTC. Full variable domain (remainder filled in from reference TRBV7-2 and TRBJ1-2): GAGVSQSPSNKVTEKGKDVELRCDPISGHTALYWYRQSLGQGLEFLIYFQGNSAPDKSGLPSDRFSAERTGGSVSTLTIQRTQQEDSAVYLCASSHGTDYGYTFGSGTRLTVV.

V gene TRBV12-3 or TRBV12-4 combines with J gene TRBJ2-2, with D tentatively TRBD2 (5 bases). Trimming cost V 5 bases and J 5 bases, with 18 bases left between them. The CDR3 has 16 residues. The CDR3 nucleotides read TGTGCCAGCAGTCCCGCGGGCGCGTATGGGACCGGGGAGCTGTTTTTT. Translation: CASSPAGAYGTGELFF.

Only a few counts were recorded for this clonotype. V is TRBV29-1 and J is TRBJ2-5; a possible D gene is TRBD2 (6 bases). Germline-derived CDR1 and CDR2 are SQVTM and ANQGSEA. V lost 6 bases and J lost 2, with 7 bases in between. The CDR3 spans 11 residues. CDR3 in amino acids: CSVLAQETQYF. The CDR3 bases are TGCAGCGTCCTAGCGCAAGAGACCCAGTACTTC.

This chain connects TRBV2 to TRBJ1-1; 7 bases fit TRBD1. CDR3 length: 14 amino acids. The junction had 6 bases not matched to a gene; V was cut back by 6 bases and J by 2 bases. CDR1 and CDR2 from the germline V gene are SNHLY and FYNNEI. The CDR3 nucleotides are TGTGCCAGCAGGATGGGGACAGCCAACACTGAAGCTTTCTTT. Amino acids: CASRMGTANTEAFF.

With regard to this clonotype: One base away lies a much larger clone, so this may be a sequencing read error. The V and J genes are TRBV29-1 and TRBJ2-5; TRBD2 matches at 12 bases. Germline CDR1 and CDR2: SQVTM and ANQGSEA. There are 13 residues in the CDR3. J gave up 7 bases and V 3 bases, and 3 bases lay outside the gene matches. CDR3 amino acids: CSVEASGRATQYF. The CDR3 coding sequence is TGCAGCGTTGAGGCTAGCGGGAGGGCGACCCAGTACTTC.

As DNA, the CDR3 is TGTGCCAGCAGAGAGGACAGGGTCCAAGAGACCCAGTACTTC. Residues: CASREDRVQETQYF. This rearrangement joins TRBV2 to TRBJ2-5; 8 bases match TRBD1. There are 14 residues in the CDR3. V shed 6 bases and J 1 base; nucleotides not matched to a gene: 4. Germline CDR1 SNHLY, CDR2 FYNNEI.

This chain uses TRBV29-1 with TRBJ2-7; 10 bases agree with TRBD2. Trimming at V came to 3 bases and at J to 0 bases, leaving 14 bases not matched to a gene. This CDR3 spans 18 amino acids. Germline loops: CDR1 SQVTM, CDR2 ANQGSEA. CDR3 in amino acids: CSVDPIPGLANHSYEQYF. The CDR3 DNA reads TGCAGCGTTGATCCCATTCCGGGACTAGCGAACCACTCCTACGAGCAGTACTTC.

The genes are TRBV18 and TRBJ1-1, with 8 bases matching TRBD1. After removal of 8 bases from V and 1 base from J, the junction contained 3 bases not matched to a gene. In germline, CDR1 is KGHSH, CDR2 LQKENI. CDR3 size: 13 residues. This chain's CDR3 is CASAQGGNTEAFF. Written as DNA, the CDR3 is TGTGCCAGCGCACAGGGGGGGAACACTGAAGCTTTCTTT.

The rearrangement joins TRBV5-1 to TRBJ2-5; TRBD1 aligns across 8 bases. This CDR3 has 14 amino acids. J lost 5 bases, V lost 3 bases, and 6 bases had no gene match. The germline CDR1 and CDR2 sequences are SGHRS and YFSETQ. The CDR3 reads CASSSAGGSETQYF. The CDR3 coding sequence is TGCGCCAGCAGCTCCGCAGGGGGCAGCGAGACCCAGTACTTC.

As for this clonotype: An end of the junction does not agree with germline; a read error may underlie this. The chain joins TRBV7-3 to TRBJ2-3; possible D gene TRBD1, 5 bases. This CDR3 contains 15 residues. Germline V gene data show CDR1 as SGHTA and CDR2 as FQGTGA. CDR3 nucleotide sequence: TGTGCCTGCAGCTTGACAGATGTTGGGACAGATACGCAGTATTTT. Its protein product is CACSLTDVGTDTQYF.

The chain is built from TRBV7-2 and TRBJ1-1, with D maybe TRBD1 (5 bases). The CDR3 is 13 residues long. Germline CDR1 reads SGHTA; CDR2 reads FQGNSA. Trimming pared 7 bases from V and 1 base from J, leaving 10 bases between. CDR3 loop: CASNRGGNTEAFF. CDR3 bases: TGTGCCAGCAACCGGGGGGGGAACACTGAAGCTTTCTTT.

This clonotype occurred a few times. V gene TRBV5-1 combines with J gene TRBJ2-7; 9 positions match TRBD2. This CDR3 contains 16 residues. The germline gives CDR1 SGHRS, CDR2 YFSETQ. Unmatched junction bases numbered 10, after V lost 1 base and J lost 5 bases. In nucleotides, the CDR3 is TGCGCCAGCAGCTTGCTCAGCGGGAGGAAACAACACGAGCAGTACTTC. Its protein is CASSLLSGRKQHEQYF.

This clonotype turned up a few times. The chain is built from TRBV9 and TRBJ2-7; tentatively, D is TRBD1 (6 bases). With 3 bases removed from V and 3 bases from J, the gap between germline ends came to 10 bases. Germline V CDR1 and CDR2: SGDLS, YYNGEE. The CDR3 has 13 residues. CDR3 amino acids: CASSAEQGYEQYF. Here the CDR3 DNA reads TGTGCCAGCAGCGCAGAACAGGGCTACGAGCAGTACTTC.

DNA of the CDR3: TGTGCCAACAGGGGGACCCAGTACTTC. It yields the protein CANRGTQYF. The chain combines TRBV7-2 with TRBJ2-5, with 7 bases matching TRBD1. This CDR3 has 9 amino acids. With 10 bases clipped from V and 7 bases from J, the junction kept 0 bases outside the gene matches. The V gene's germline CDR1 is SGHTA and CDR2 FQGNSA. The full variable domain, its missing parts supplied by reference TRBV7-2 and TRBJ2-5, is GAGVSQSPSNKVTEKGKDVELRCDPISGHTALYWYRQSLGQGLEFLIYFQGNSAPDKSGLPSDRFSAERTGGSVSTLTIQRTQQEDSAVYLCANRGTQYFGPGTRLLVL.

This clonotype appeared a few times. The chain combines TRBV7-3 with TRBJ1-2; perhaps TRBD1 as D (6 bases). Germline V gene data show CDR1 as SGHTA and CDR2 as FQGTGA. Trimming stripped 1 base from V and 6 bases from J, with 15 bases between. CDR3 length: 15 amino acids. In DNA form, the CDR3 reads TGTGCCAGCAGCTTAAGAGGTGAACAGGGAAATGGCTACACCTTC. Translation: CASSLRGEQGNGYTF.

The chain couples TRBV5-1 to TRBJ2-5; no definite D call. Matching the DNA end better, TRBJ2-7 makes the J call doubtful. Germline-derived CDR1 and CDR2 are SGHRS and YFSETQ. CDR3 size: 13 residues. CDR3 protein: CASSFVNSYEQYF. CDR3 DNA sequence: TGCGCCAGCAGCTTCGTCAATTCTTACGAGCAGTACTTC.

In its sample, this clonotype was seen many times. CDR3 in DNA: TGTGCCAGCAGCATGGGGGAGTGGGGCACTGAAGCTTTCTTT. Its translation is CASSMGEWGTEAFF. The chain couples TRBV3-1 to TRBJ1-1, with D possibly being TRBD1 (5 bases). The CDR3 totals 14 residues. Per germline, CDR1 LGHDT and CDR2 YNNKEL (reference sequence). V was shortened by 5 bases and J by 4 bases, with 14 bases between the two germline ends.

Concerning this clonotype: A read error may produce the germline difference seen at one junction end. The chain is built from TRBV6-5 and TRBJ1-5; D is ambiguous. This CDR3 is 13 amino acids long. Germline CDR1 MNHEY, CDR2 SVGAGI. In DNA, the CDR3 is TGTGCCAACAGTTACTCCGAGGGCCAGCCCCAGCATTTT. Translating gives CANSYSEGQPQHF.